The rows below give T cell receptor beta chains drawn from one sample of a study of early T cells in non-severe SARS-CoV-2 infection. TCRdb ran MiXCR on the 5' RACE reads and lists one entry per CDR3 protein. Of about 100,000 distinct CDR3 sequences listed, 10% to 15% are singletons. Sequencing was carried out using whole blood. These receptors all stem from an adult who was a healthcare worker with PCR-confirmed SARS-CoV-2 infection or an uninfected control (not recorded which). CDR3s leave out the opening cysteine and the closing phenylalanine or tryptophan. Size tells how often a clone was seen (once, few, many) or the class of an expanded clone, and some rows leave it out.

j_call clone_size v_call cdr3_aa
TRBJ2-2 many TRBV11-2 ASSLNPLAGTGELF
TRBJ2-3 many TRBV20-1 SAPTFVADTQY
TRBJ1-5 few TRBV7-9 ASSLQGINQPQH
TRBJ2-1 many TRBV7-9 ASSPLRELFYNEQF
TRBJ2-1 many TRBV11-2 ASSPLRLAGQWEQF
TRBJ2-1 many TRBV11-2 ASSSSGLFNEQF
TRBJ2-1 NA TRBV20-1 SARDRAEEQF
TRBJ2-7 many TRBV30 AWSHDFAYEQY
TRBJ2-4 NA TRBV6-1 ASSEALTGRKKNIQY
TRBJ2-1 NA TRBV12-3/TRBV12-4 ASSLGRAYNEQF
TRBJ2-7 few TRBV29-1 SVREREGYEQY
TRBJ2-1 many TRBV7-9 ASSPPRGANEQF
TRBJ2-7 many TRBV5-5 ASSPLVGSYEQY
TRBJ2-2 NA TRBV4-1 ASSRVRADTGELF
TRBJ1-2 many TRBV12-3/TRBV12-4 ASSATFYGYT